A selection of T cell receptor beta chains follows, all from one sample in a study of OX40 agonist ivuxolimab in advanced cancers. Repertoires were generated with immunoSEQ multiplex PCR, while TCRdb's copy carries only in-frame clones and drops some. The sample records approximately 17,000 clones, approximately 83% being singletons. Sequences were derived from CD4+ or CD8+ T cells sorted from blood, sampled in a trial of the OX40 agonist ivuxolimab. These receptors came from an adult with an advanced solid tumor such as melanoma, head and neck, liver or kidney cancer. The CDR3 runs from the conserved cysteine through the conserved F or W. D genes are given only for firm matches. Only some rows state a clone size, as once, few, many or a class for expanded clones.

clone_size d_call j_call v_call cdr3_nt cdr3_aa
- - TRBJ1-1 TRBV6-6 TGTGCCAGCAGGAGGGGTGAGAACACTGAAGCTTTCTTT CASRRGENTEAFF
- TRBD2 TRBJ2-2 TRBV30 TGTGCCTGGACCAAAGGGACTAGCGGGAGAAGTACCGGGGAGCTGTTTTTT CAWTKGTSGRSTGELFF
- - TRBJ2-1 TRBV6-1 TGTGCCAGCAGTTATAACTCCTACAATGAGCAGTTCTTC CASSYNSYNEQFF
- TRBD2 TRBJ2-3 TRBV7-9 TGTGCCAGCAGCCCGCGGAGTAGCGGGAGGGCAGATACGCAGTATTTT CASSPRSSGRADTQYF
- - TRBJ2-7 TRBV4-3 TGCGCCAGCAGCCAATTAACTGGCTACCTAAACGAGCAGTACTTC CASSQLTGYLNEQYF
- - TRBJ2-7 TRBV19 TGTGCCAGTAGTCAGTCTCTATCAGCCTACGAGCAGTACTTC CASSQSLSAYEQYF
once - TRBJ2-1 TRBV11-2 TGTGCCAGCAGCGAGGGACTGCTCAATGAGCAGTTCTTC CASSEGLLNEQFF
few TRBD1 TRBJ2-7 TRBV27 TGTGCCAGCCGCGGACAGGCCGGTGGCTACGAGCAGTACTTC CASRGQAGGYEQYF
- - TRBJ2-7 TRBV6-4 TGTGCCAGCAGTTTACGAGGGGTATACGAGCAGTACTTC CASSLRGVYEQYF
- TRBD1 TRBJ2-5 TRBV5-1 TGCGCCAGCAGCCCACACACCGGGACAGGGAGAATAGAGACCCAGTACTTC CASSPHTGTGRIETQYF
- TRBD2 TRBJ2-7 TRBV28 TGTGCCAGCAGTTTCAGCACTAGCGGGAGTCAGAGGGGATACGAGCAGTACTTC CASSFSTSGSQRGYEQYF
- TRBD1 TRBJ1-2 TRBV29-1 TGCAGCGCCGGGGACAGCGAGAACTATGGCTACACCTTC CSAGDSENYGYTF